This TCR beta chain comes out of a study of type 1 and type 2 diabetes patients. Study as a whole: Donors were type 1 diabetes, type 2 diabetes, or nondiabetic controls. General study results and limits: Age and gender were not matched between study groups.

Only a few counts were recorded for this clonotype. Antigen unknown. Amplification started from genomic DNA. The TCR beta CDR3 region was amplified using 30 forward and 13 reverse primers. MiXCR, run by TCRdb on the multiplex PCR reads, gives a single entry per CDR3 protein. The sample lists under 300,000 distinct CDR3 sequences, more than 40% occurring once. Standard classification criteria confirmed type 1 or type 2 diabetes in all patients. Each participant gave 9.5 to 10 milliliters of peripheral blood. Germline V gives CDR1 WSHSY, CDR2 SAAADI. The J segment lost 4 bases and the V segment lost 5 bases, leaving 2 bases of the junction unmatched. The CDR3 runs 14 residues.

Material: peripheral blood mononuclear cells (PBMCs). This TCR came from a man between 18 and 29 years old with type 2 diabetes. V and J are TRBV10-2 and TRBJ2-7; TRBD2 matches 13 bases. The CDR3: CASSTSGRGYEQYF. CDR3 bases: TGCGCCAGCAGTACTAGCGGGAGGGGGTACGAGCAGTACTTC.